This TCR beta chain comes out of a study of T cell repertoires in cytomegalovirus infection. Study-wide background: CMV infection together with matching HLA type was indicated by public TCR beta signatures.

TCRdb re-called the reads with MiXCR, one entry per CDR3 protein. Seen here are 560,000 or so distinct CDR3 sequences, more than 15% observed once, and the top ten hold about 24%. Of note for this clonotype: What it binds is not known.

Study-level results: Carriage of CMV together with the relevant HLA was identifiable through cumulative public TCR beta family frequency. There were HLA-C-restricted CMV-specific TCR beta clonotypes dominating the ex vivo response.

CDR3 size: 15 residues. Germline V gene sequence: CDR1 MNHEY, CDR2 SMNVEV (reference sequence). The ends were cut back, 5 bases at V and 2 bases at J, with 14 bases in the middle. Sequencing was done on a sample of CD8+ T cells from PBMCs. V gene TRBV27 combines with J gene TRBJ2-3; D might be TRBD2 (5 bases). This TCR was sampled from a human donor in good health (CMV status not recorded). Some clones in this sample may be carry-over from other donors' samples. This chain's CDR3 is CASSLKARATDTQYF. Written as DNA, the CDR3 is TGTGCCAGCAGTCTGAAAGCGCGGGCCACAGATACGCAGTATTTT.